The clone carrying this T cell receptor (beta chain) was seen repeatedly, ten times or more. Its cognate antigen is unknown. This record belongs to a study of identical twins. Study-wide findings and caveats: Cord blood beta clonotypes present at high abundance carried fewer insertions; no such pattern appeared in memory repertoires.

Germline V gene lookup returns CDR1 DFQATT and CDR2 SNEGSKA (reference sequence). The CDR3 is 11 amino acids. Trimming left V 2 bases short and J 0 bases short, with 2 bases between. TCRdb reanalysed the 5' RACE reads using MiXCR and keeps one entry per CDR3 protein. The sample lists approximately 600,000 distinct CDR3 sequences, more than 9% occurring once. The same sample was also used in a study of yellow fever vaccine responses in identical twins. That study reports: Twins' vaccine T cell response reportedly gave the appearance of partial convergence and partial personalization.

The clonotype was recovered from a woman under 30 in good health. The chain employs TRBV20-1 and TRBJ2-7; D is unclear. What was sequenced was PBMCs. The chain's CDR3 is CSARNSYEQYF. The CDR3 DNA reads TGCAGTGCTAGAAACTCCTACGAGCAGTACTTC.